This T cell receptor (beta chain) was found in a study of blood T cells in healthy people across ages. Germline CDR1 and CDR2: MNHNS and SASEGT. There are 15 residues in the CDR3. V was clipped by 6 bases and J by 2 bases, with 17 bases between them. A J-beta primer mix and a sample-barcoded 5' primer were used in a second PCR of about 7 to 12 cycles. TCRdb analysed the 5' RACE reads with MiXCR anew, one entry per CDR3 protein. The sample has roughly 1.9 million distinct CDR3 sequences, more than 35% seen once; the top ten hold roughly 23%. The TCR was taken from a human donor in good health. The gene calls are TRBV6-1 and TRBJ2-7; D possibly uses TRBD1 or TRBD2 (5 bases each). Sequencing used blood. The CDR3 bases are TGTGCCAGCAGGGATCAAGGGACGGCCCCCTACGAGCAGTACTTC. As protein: CASRDQGTAPYEQYF.